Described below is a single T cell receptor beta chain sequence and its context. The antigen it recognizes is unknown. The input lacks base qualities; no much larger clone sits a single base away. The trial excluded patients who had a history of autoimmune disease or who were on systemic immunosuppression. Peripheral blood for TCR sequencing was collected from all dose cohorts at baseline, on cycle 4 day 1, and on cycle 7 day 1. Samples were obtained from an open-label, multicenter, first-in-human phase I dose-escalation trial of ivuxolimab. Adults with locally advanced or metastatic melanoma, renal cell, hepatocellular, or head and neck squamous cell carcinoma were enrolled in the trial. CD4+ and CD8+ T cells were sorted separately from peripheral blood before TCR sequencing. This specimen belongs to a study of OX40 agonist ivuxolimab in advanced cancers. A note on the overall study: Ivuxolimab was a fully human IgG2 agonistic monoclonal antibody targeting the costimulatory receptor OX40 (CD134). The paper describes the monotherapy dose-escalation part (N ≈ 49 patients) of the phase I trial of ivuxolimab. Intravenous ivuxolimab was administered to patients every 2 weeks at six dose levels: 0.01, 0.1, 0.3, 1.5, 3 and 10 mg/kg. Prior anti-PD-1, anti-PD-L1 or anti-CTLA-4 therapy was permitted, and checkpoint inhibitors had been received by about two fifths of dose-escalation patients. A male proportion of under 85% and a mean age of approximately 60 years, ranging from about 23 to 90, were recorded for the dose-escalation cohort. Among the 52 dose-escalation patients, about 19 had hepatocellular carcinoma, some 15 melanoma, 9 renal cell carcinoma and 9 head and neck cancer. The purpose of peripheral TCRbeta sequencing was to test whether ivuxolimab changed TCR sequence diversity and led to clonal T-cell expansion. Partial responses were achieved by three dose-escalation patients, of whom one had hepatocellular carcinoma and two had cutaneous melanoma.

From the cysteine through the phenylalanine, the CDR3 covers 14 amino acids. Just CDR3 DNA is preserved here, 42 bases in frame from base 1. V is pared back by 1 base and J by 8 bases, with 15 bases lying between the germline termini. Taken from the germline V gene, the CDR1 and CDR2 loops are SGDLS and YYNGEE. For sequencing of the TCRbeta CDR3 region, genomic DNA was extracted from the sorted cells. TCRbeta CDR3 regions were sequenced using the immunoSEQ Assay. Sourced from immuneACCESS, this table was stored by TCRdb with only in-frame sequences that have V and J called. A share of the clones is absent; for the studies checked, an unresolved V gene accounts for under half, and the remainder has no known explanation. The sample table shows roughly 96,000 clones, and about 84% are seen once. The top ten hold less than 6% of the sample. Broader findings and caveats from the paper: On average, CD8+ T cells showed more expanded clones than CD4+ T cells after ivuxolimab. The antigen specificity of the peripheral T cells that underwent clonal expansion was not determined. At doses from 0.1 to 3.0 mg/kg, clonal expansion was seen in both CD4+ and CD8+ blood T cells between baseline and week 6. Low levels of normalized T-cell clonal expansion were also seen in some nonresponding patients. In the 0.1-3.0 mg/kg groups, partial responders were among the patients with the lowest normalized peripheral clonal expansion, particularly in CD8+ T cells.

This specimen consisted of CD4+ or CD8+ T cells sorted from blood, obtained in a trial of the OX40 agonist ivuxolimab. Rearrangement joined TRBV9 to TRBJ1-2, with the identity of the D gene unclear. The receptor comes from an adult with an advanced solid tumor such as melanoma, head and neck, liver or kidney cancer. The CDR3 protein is CASSVREGPWGYTF. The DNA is TGTGCCAGCAGCGTAAGGGAAGGCCCCTGGGGCTACACCTTC.